The clone carrying this T cell receptor beta chain was recorded a few times. Its antigen is currently unknown. Trimming stripped 3 bases from V and 0 bases from J, with 16 bases between. Germline loops: CDR1 SGHTA, CDR2 FQGNSA. This CDR3 spans 17 amino acids. This entry comes from a study of post-analysis software for immune sequencing data. Study-level information: Recorded subtypes: relapsing-remitting, secondary progressive, progressive-relapsing; some patients unannotated. Study-level results: Controls had lower frequencies than patients of about five TRBV segments, which included TRBV5-6, TRBV5-1 and TRBV20-1. When the samples were clustered directly with F measure, those that had been prepared in the same batch showed strong co-clustering.

TCR beta cDNA libraries had unique molecular identifiers. From the PCR reads, TCRdb called clonotypes with MiXCR, one entry per CDR3 protein. The sample lists more than 350,000 distinct CDR3 sequences, 39% seen once, with around 8% in the top ten. The TCR comes from a girl aged 2-9 years with multiple sclerosis. The sample consisted of blood. This chain links TRBV7-2 with TRBJ2-3; D is perhaps TRBD1 or TRBD2 (5 bases each). DNA of the CDR3: TGTGCCAGCAGCTTGGGGGAGTCGCGCCCCAGCACAGATACGCAGTATTTT. Protein: CASSLGESRPSTDTQYF.